This T cell receptor beta chain was found in a study of shared clonotypes between healthy human individuals. Libraries were prepared by immunoSEQ multiplex PCR; TCRdb keeps only in-frame clonotypes and omits some of them. Of approximately 2.4 million clones listed, approximately 96% are singletons. Details on this clone: Its specificity is not known.

The CDR3 has 14 amino acids. Per germline, CDR1 GTSNPN and CDR2 SVGIG (reference sequence). V gave up 5 bases and J gave up 9 bases; unmatched junction bases: 9. Only Caucasian adults living in Nashville, Tennessee served as donors. Study findings and constraints: Rarefaction gave evidence that sorted-subset sequencing remained incomplete despite large depth. Sampling was confined to blood; repertoires within tissues likely differ.

The sample taken for sequencing was naive CD4+ T cells sorted from blood. The sample's subset: CD45RA+ positively selected. This receptor was obtained from a man between 18 and 29 years old in good health. This rearrangement joins TRBV30 to TRBJ1-6; 8 nucleotides align to TRBD1. The CDR3 is CAWGQGAFSSPLHF. CDR3 nucleotide sequence: TGTGCCTGGGGCCAGGGGGCGTTCAGTTCACCCCTCCACTTT.